This passage covers 11 T cell receptor beta chains from one sample sequenced in a study of blood T cell repertoires in COVID-19. Sequencing used immunoSEQ multiplex PCR; TCRdb keeps in-frame clones, though not all of them. The sample consists of roughly 250,000 clones, about 87% of them appearing once. The sample consisted of peripheral blood. All receptors come from a human donor in a cohort sampled during active COVID-19.

V is TRBV6-5 and J is TRBJ2-7, with TRBD1 identical over 9 bases. Germline-derived CDR1 and CDR2 are MNHEY and SVGAGI. The CDR3 has 15 residues. Trimming cost V 6 bases and J 5 bases; bases outside gene matches: 11. The CDR3 loop reads CASSPRDRALHEQYF. CDR3 DNA sequence: TGTGCCAGCAGCCCGCGGGACAGGGCCTTGCACGAGCAGTACTTC.

Ten or more counts support this clone. The chain employs TRBV4-1 and TRBJ1-5, with TRBD1 identical over 8 bases. The V gene's germline CDR1 is MGHRA and CDR2 YSYEKL. This CDR3 is built from 13 residues. Trimming took 8 bases from V and 2 from J; bases not matched to a gene: 2. The CDR3 coding sequence is TGCGCCAGCGGGGGACAGGGCAATCAGCCCCAGCATTTT. Translation gives CASGGQGNQPQHF.

The chain has TRBV3-1 (or the pseudogene TRBV3-2) and TRBJ1-2, with 8 bases fitting TRBD1. CDR1 and CDR2 (germline): LGHDT, YNNKEL (reference sequence). The CDR3 runs to 16 residues. V shed 0 bases, J shed 4 bases, and the junction held 7 bases outside the gene matches. The CDR3 bases are TGTGCCAGCAGCCAAGATCCCGGACAGGGCGCCTATGGCTACACCTTC. Its translation: CASSQDPGQGAYGYTF.

The DNA for the CDR3 is TGTGCCACCAGTGACCATAGCGGGGGGGCTCAAGAGACCCAGTACTTC. This gives the protein CATSDHSGGAQETQYF. The chain joins TRBV24-1 to TRBJ2-5; TRBD2 matches 11 bases. The germline gives CDR1 KGHDR, CDR2 SFDVKD. After removal of 4 bases from V and 2 bases from J, the junction contained 5 bases not matched to a gene. The CDR3 extends over 16 amino acids.

The chain's CDR3 is CATSKRGFTDTQYF. CDR3 nucleotide sequence: TGCGCCACCTCAAAGCGGGGATTTACAGATACGCAGTATTTT. This chain joins TRBV10-1 and TRBJ2-3; 7 positions agree with TRBD2. After removal of 10 bases from V and 3 bases from J, the junction contained 10 bases not matched to a gene. This CDR3 has 14 residues. Per germline, CDR1 WNHNN and CDR2 SYGVQD (reference sequence).

V is TRBV5-1 and J is TRBJ2-5; 8 positions match TRBD2. Germline CDR1 SGHRS, CDR2 YFSETQ. Trimming took 3 bases from V and 5 from J; bases not matched to a gene: 6. This CDR3 contains 14 residues. DNA for the CDR3: TGCGCCAGCAGCTATAGCGGGATAGGGGAGACCCAGTACTTC. Translated, it gives CASSYSGIGETQYF.

The rearrangement joins TRBV2 to TRBJ2-1; 12 bases agree with TRBD2. With V trimmed by 2 bases and J by 8 bases, 4 bases remained unmatched. Germline V lookup: CDR1 SNHLY, CDR2 FYNNEI. The CDR3 sequence is 15 residues long. The CDR3 sequence: CASSEMTSGSDEQFF. The CDR3 nucleotides read TGTGCCAGCAGTGAAATGACTAGCGGGAGTGATGAGCAGTTCTTC.

The J gene is TRBJ2-2, the V gene TRBV5-1; TRBD2 matches at 7 bases. The CDR3 extends over 15 amino acids. Trimming at V came to 4 bases and at J to 4 bases, leaving 7 bases not matched to a gene. The germline CDR1 and CDR2 sequences are SGHRS and YFSETQ. The CDR3 DNA follows: TGCGCCAGCAGCCCGAGCGGGAAGGGCACCGGGGAGCTGTTTTTT. Amino acid sequence: CASSPSGKGTGELFF.

This clone was counted between two and nine times. This rearrangement joins TRBV6-6 to TRBJ2-5; TRBD1 matches at 9 bases. The CDR3 runs 17 residues. Germline trimming cut 5 bases from V and 4 bases from J; bases unmatched to any gene: 14. Germline V gene data show CDR1 as MNHNY and CDR2 as SVGAGI (reference sequence). CDR3 sequence: CASSPREGQGLGETQYF. In nucleotides, the CDR3 is TGTGCCAGCAGTCCCCGCGAGGGACAGGGTTTGGGAGAGACCCAGTACTTC.

This clone was counted a few times. The chain employs TRBV7-9 and TRBJ2-7; tentative D call: TRBD1 (5 bases). There are 13 residues in the CDR3. Trimming pared 0 bases from V and 7 bases from J, leaving 10 bases between. CDR1 is SEHNR, CDR2 FQNEAQ, per germline (reference sequence). The DNA of the CDR3 is TGTGCCAGCAGCTTAGCTCATGGACATGAGCAGTACTTC. This translates into CASSLAHGHEQYF. The complete variable domain, with remaining parts taken from reference TRBV7-9 and TRBJ2-7, reads DTGVSQNPRHKITKRGQNVTFRCDPISEHNRLYWYRQTLGQGPEFLTYFQNEAQLEKSRLLSDRFSAERPKGSFSTLEIQRTEQGDSAMYLCASSLAHGHEQYFGPGTRLTVT.

The V and J genes are TRBV6-2 or TRBV6-3 and TRBJ1-6, with TRBD1 identical over 8 bases. Trimming took 3 bases from V and 3 from J; bases not matched to a gene: 1. The CDR3 has 15 amino acids. Per germline, CDR1 MNHEY and CDR2 SVGEGT. CDR3 sequence (DNA): TGTGCCAGCAGTTATACAGGGGGCTATAATTCACCCCTCCACTTT. Protein: CASSYTGGYNSPLHF.